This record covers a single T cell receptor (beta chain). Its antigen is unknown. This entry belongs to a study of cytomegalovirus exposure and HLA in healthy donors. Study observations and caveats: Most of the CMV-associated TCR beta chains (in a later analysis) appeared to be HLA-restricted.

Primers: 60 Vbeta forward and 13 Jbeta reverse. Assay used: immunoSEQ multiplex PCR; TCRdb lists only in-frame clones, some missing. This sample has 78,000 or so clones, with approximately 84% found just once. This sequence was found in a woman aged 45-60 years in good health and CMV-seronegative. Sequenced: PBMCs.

CDR3 residues: CASIRDRNTEAFF. The CDR3 nucleotides read TGTGCCAGCATTCGCGACAGAAACACTGAAGCTTTCTTT. The chain employs TRBV2 and TRBJ1-1; D is possibly TRBD1 (5 bases). Germline assignment: CDR1 SNHLY and CDR2 FYNNEI. This CDR3 is built from 13 residues. Trimming left V 7 bases short and J 2 bases short, with 11 bases between.